This T cell receptor beta chain stems from a study of radiotherapy plus CTLA-4 blockade in lung cancer. Study overall: For 18% of patients, objective responses occurred, and roughly 31% had disease control. Points from the study as a whole: Interferon-beta and early blood T cell clone dynamics reportedly predicted response best. Blood-borne expansion of tumor-derived TCR clones followed radiotherapy plus ipilimumab.

Focal radiation with ipilimumab CTLA-4 blockade was given to patients with chemo-refractory metastatic non-small-cell lung cancer. V was trimmed by 0 bases and J by 0 bases, leaving 12 bases between them. This CDR3 region has 16 residues. Germline-derived CDR1 and CDR2 are SGHVS and FQNEAQ. Data came from immunoSEQ multiplex PCR; TCRdb stores just in-frame clones and leaves some out. The sample lists about 120,000 clones, about 90% occurring once. For this clone: As yet, its antigen is unknown.

The sample consisted of peripheral blood, taken from a patient treated with radiotherapy plus ipilimumab. This TCR derives from a human donor with non-small cell lung cancer that progressed on radiotherapy plus ipilimumab. The chain joins TRBV7-8 to TRBJ2-7; the D is unclear. DNA of the CDR3: TGTGCCAGCAGCTTAGCTATGGCTACCCGCTCCTACGAGCAGTACTTC. Translated, it gives CASSLAMATRSYEQYF.